This T cell receptor (beta chain) emerged from a study of T cell responses to AZD1222 COVID-19 vaccine. Second doses at about 4 or about 12 weeks were pooled. Data came from immunoSEQ multiplex PCR; TCRdb stores just in-frame clones and leaves some out. The sample yields under 150,000 clones, 92% seen once. Study results and limitations: Per reports, nearly half of all spike-specific TCRs target regions that are unmutated in variants. CD4 TCRs associated with vaccination spanned spike, dominating at 160-218 and 743-854.

A remark on this clone: The antigen remains unidentified.

From germline, CDR1 is SNHLY and CDR2 FYNNEI. With 9 bases clipped from V and 7 bases from J, the junction kept 16 bases outside the gene matches. There are 16 residues in the CDR3. Sequencing was performed on peripheral blood, taken 28 days after the second AZD1222 dose. The TCR comes from an adult who received the AZD1222 COVID-19 vaccine. V and J are TRBV2 and TRBJ1-4, with TRBD1 identical over 8 bases. CDR3 in amino acids: CASLGAHRGRFEKLFF. For the CDR3, the DNA is TGTGCCAGTTTGGGGGCCCACAGGGGGAGGTTTGAAAAACTGTTTTTT.